The 9 T cell receptor beta chains below were found in one sample sequenced in a study of T cells after yellow fever vaccination. TCRdb re-called the 5' RACE reads with MiXCR, one entry per CDR3 protein. The data hold about 120,000 distinct CDR3 sequences, with around 15% observed a single time. This material consisted of CD8+ T cells sorted from PBMCs, taken 5 days after the yellow fever booster vaccination. These TCRs come from a man younger than 35 who received the YFV17D yellow fever vaccine.

This clonotype appeared a few times. The V gene is TRBV30, the J gene TRBJ2-1, with D perhaps TRBD1 (7 bases). CDR1 is GTSNPN and CDR2 is SVGIG in the germline V gene (reference sequence). The CDR3 length is 15 residues. V gave up 2 bases and J gave up 6 bases, with 17 bases separating them. The CDR3 nucleotides read TGTGCCTGGAGTAAAACGACTAGGACAGGCAATGAGCAGTTCTTC. It is translated as CAWSKTTRTGNEQFF. The variable domain in full, with the rest retrieved from reference TRBV30 and TRBJ2-1, is SQTIHQWPATLVQPVGSPLSLECTVEGTSNPNLYWYRQAAGRGLQLLFYSVGIGQISSEVPQNLSASRPQDRQFILSSKKLLLSDSGFYLCAWSKTTRTGNEQFFGPGTRLTVL.

The V and J genes are TRBV20-1 and TRBJ1-2; 8 bases match TRBD1. The CDR3 is made up of 13 amino acids. Germline CDR1 is DFQATT and CDR2 is SNEGSKA (reference sequence). The V and J ends lost 4 bases and 5 bases, in that order; junction bases with no gene match: 6. As DNA, the CDR3 is TGCAGTGCTACGGACAGGGTTTGGTATGGCTACACCTTC. This encodes CSATDRVWYGYTF.

Ten or more counts support this clonotype. The rearrangement joins TRBV6-2 or TRBV6-3 to TRBJ2-4; 7 positions match TRBD1. Germline V CDR1 and CDR2: MNHEY, SVGEGT. This CDR3 comprises 15 residues. V lost 6 bases and J lost 0; bases outside the gene matches: 5. As DNA, the CDR3 is TGTGCCAGCAGCTGGGACAGTGTAGCCAAAAACATTCAGTACTTC. It is translated as CASSWDSVAKNIQYF.

This chain connects TRBV29-1 to TRBJ2-3, with TRBD1 identical over 7 bases. The junction had 6 bases not matched to a gene; V was cut back by 5 bases and J by 1 base. Germline V gives CDR1 SQVTM, CDR2 ANQGSEA. The CDR3 has 14 amino acids. CDR3 sequence: CSVRGGQGTDTQYF. In nucleotides, the CDR3 is TGCAGCGTTAGAGGAGGACAGGGCACAGATACGCAGTATTTT.

The gene calls are TRBV12-5 and TRBJ2-3; TRBD1 is a possible D gene (6 bases). The CDR3 consists of 13 residues. Per the germline V gene, CDR1 is LGHNT and CDR2 is FRNRAP. V was clipped by 6 bases and J by 4 bases, with 11 bases between them. For the CDR3, the DNA is TGTGCTAGTGGCACTGACAGGTCAGATACGCAGTATTTT. It translates to CASGTDRSDTQYF.

This clonotype has a count of ten or more. This chain links TRBV27 with TRBJ1-1, with D unclear. This CDR3 has 13 amino acids. V lost 0 bases to trimming and J lost 0 bases, with 2 bases between them. Germline CDR1 MNHEY, CDR2 SMNVEV (reference sequence). The CDR3 bases are TGTGCCAGCAGTTTATCCATGAACACTGAAGCTTTCTTT. Translated: CASSLSMNTEAFF.

This clonotype was seen a handful of times. The chain combines TRBV29-1 with TRBJ2-5; a possible D gene is TRBD1 (8 bases). V lost 5 bases and J lost 3, with 13 bases in between. The CDR3 length is 13 residues. The germline V gene encodes CDR1 SQVTM and CDR2 ANQGSEA. The DNA of the CDR3 is TGCAGCGTTCGGACAGGGAGGGAAGAGACCCAGTACTTC. This gives the protein CSVRTGREETQYF. Variable domain in full (rest from reference TRBV29-1 and TRBJ2-5): SAVISQKPSRDICQRGTSLTIQCQVDSQVTMMFWYRQQPGQSLTLIATANQGSEATYESGFVIDKFPISRPNLTFSTLTVSNMSPEDSSIYLCSVRTGREETQYFGPGTRLLVL.

A few counts support this clonotype. The gene calls are TRBV4-1 and TRBJ2-5, with D possibly being TRBD1 or TRBD2 (5 bases each). V was trimmed by 0 bases and J by 7 bases, leaving 12 bases between them. From germline, CDR1 is MGHRA and CDR2 YSYEKL. The CDR3 sequence is 14 residues long. The CDR3 DNA reads TGCGCCAGCAGCCAAGATTCAACTGGGGGGACCCAGTACTTC. Translated, it gives CASSQDSTGGTQYF.

This clonotype has only a few counts. The V gene is TRBV7-9, the J gene TRBJ1-1; the match to TRBD1 covers 9 bases. Trimming took 2 bases from V and 5 from J; bases not matched to a gene: 3. The CDR3 has 14 residues. CDR1 and CDR2 (germline): SEHNR, FQNEAQ (reference sequence). As DNA, the CDR3 is TGTGCCAGCAGCTTAACAGGGGGCAGGACTGAAGCTTTCTTT. It yields the protein CASSLTGGRTEAFF.